The clone carrying this T cell receptor (beta chain) was seen a handful of times. No antigen is known for it. The data are from a study of T cell repertoires in cytomegalovirus infection. On the study more broadly: CMV epitopes in the study were HLA-C-restricted (recently identified) and HLA-B-restricted (well studied). It was the public TCR beta signatures that indicated both CMV infection and matching HLA type.

Per the germline V gene, CDR1 is SGHVS and CDR2 is FNYEAQ. The CDR3 extends over 15 amino acids. Between the trimmed V and J ends, which lost 4 bases and 0 bases, there was a span of 9 bases. Study conclusions and caveats: Adding up the frequency of public TCR beta families identified people who carried CMV plus the relevant HLA. CMV-specific HLA-C-restricted TCR beta clonotypes dominated the ex vivo response.

Each CDR3 protein is one row after TCRdb ran MiXCR on the reads. Of about 770,000 distinct CDR3 sequences in the sample, about 28% are singletons; the top ten hold around 13%. The clonotype comes from a human donor in good health (CMV status not recorded). Some clones in this sample may be carry-over from other donors' samples. The V and J genes are TRBV7-6 and TRBJ2-2, with D unclear. Specimen: cultured CD8+ T cells from PBMCs, collected from culture after CMV antigen stimulation. Here the CDR3 DNA reads TGTGCCAGCAGCTCACAGTACGCGAACACCGGGGAGCTGTTTTTT. Its translation: CASSSQYANTGELFF.